This TCR beta chain originates from a study of T cells after yellow fever vaccination. Study findings and constraints: A weaker but faster secondary response was observed, peaking on day 5 versus 15.

This clonotype was picked up many times. As yet, its antigen is unknown. They built TCR cDNA with 5'RACE template switching, a step that put in a universal primer site and UMIs. TCRdb analysed the 5' RACE reads with MiXCR anew, one entry per CDR3 protein. Of 110,000 to 150,000 distinct CDR3 sequences listed, around 6.3% are singletons. Germline CDR1 is MNHEY and CDR2 is SVGAGI. The germline V and J ends were trimmed by 5 bases and 0 bases, with 20 bases remaining between them. This CDR3 region has 17 residues. The source of this sequence is a man aged 25 to 45 who received the YFV17D yellow fever vaccine. Source: CD4+ T cells sorted from PBMCs, taken 10 days after the yellow fever booster vaccination. J is TRBJ2-7 and V is TRBV6-5; the D gene is possibly TRBD2 (5 bases). CDR3 coding DNA: TGTGCCAGCAGTCCCGGACTCCTCTACGATATCTCCTACGAGCAGTACTTC. This codes for CASSPGLLYDISYEQYF.